This T cell receptor beta chain was documented in a study of CXCR3-negative and CXCR3-positive naive CD8 T cells. TRB cDNA libraries were made by UMI-labeled 5' RACE. Using the 5' RACE reads, TCRdb records one entry per CDR3 protein without DNA. In all, the sample yields 70,000 to 95,000 distinct CDR3 sequences. General observations from the study: TRBV-TRBJ usage was alike in naive CXCR3-negative and CXCR3-positive cells but differed in memory cells. TRB CDR3s of CXCR3-positive naive cells were more hydrophobic than those of CXCR3-negative naive cells.

Remarks on this clonotype: The antigen remains undetermined.

The receptor was isolated from a human donor in good health. Some clones in this sample may be carry-over from other donors' samples. Input material: naive CXCR3- CD8+ T cells from blood. The subset is: CD45RO-CCR7+CD27+CD95- naive CD8+ T cells lacking CXCR3 (TNR3-).

The CDR3 here is CASSQDSTGRAYEQYF. V and J are TRBV4-3 and TRBJ2-7; TCRdb's D gene call, TRBD1, goes unchecked for lack of DNA. This CDR3 comprises 16 residues. Looked up from germline, CDR1 is LGHNA and CDR2 is YSLEER.